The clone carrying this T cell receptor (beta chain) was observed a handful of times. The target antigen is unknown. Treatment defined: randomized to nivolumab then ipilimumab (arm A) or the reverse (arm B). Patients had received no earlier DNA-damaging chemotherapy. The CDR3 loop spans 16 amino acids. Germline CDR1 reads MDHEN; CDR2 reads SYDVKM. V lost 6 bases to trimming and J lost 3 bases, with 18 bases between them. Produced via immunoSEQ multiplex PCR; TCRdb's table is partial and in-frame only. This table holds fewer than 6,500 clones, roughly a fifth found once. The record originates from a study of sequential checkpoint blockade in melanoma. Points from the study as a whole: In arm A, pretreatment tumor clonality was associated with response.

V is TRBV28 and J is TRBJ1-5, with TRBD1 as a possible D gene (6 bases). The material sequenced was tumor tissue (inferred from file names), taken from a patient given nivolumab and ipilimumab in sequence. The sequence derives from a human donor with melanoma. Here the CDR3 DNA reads TGTGCCAGCAGCCCCTACTCAGGGGATTTCAATCAGCCCCAGCATTTT. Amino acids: CASSPYSGDFNQPQHF. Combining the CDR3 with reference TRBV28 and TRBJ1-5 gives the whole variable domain DVKVTQSSRYLVKRTGEKVFLECVQDMDHENMFWYRQDPGLGLRLIYFSYDVKMKEKGDIPEGYSVSREKKERFSLILESASTNQTSMYLCASSPYSGDFNQPQHFGDGTRLSIL.